Presented here are 18 T cell receptor beta chains from one specimen sequenced in a study of T-cell memory formation after mild COVID-19. One entry per CDR3 protein results from TCRdb running MiXCR on the 5' RACE reads. The table lists about half a million distinct CDR3 sequences, approximately 18% of them singletons. Sequencing was done on a sample of PBMCs or a T cell subset sorted from them (not recorded which). The source is an adult woman who had mild COVID-19 (a few samples of this study predate the infection). Cell type and time point are not known.

The genes are TRBV12-3 or TRBV12-4 and TRBJ2-3; D unresolved. V lost 4 bases, J lost 4 bases, and 6 bases lay in between. CDR3 size: 12 residues. Here the CDR3 DNA reads TGTGCCAGCAGTTCGGCCCCAGATACGCAGTATTTT. Translation gives CASSSAPDTQYF.

This clonotype was counted between two and nine times. The chain is built from TRBV7-2 and TRBJ2-2, with D uncertain. The CDR3 is 13 amino acids. Trimming shortened V by 3 bases and J by 6 bases, and 8 bases separated the two germline ends. Looked up from germline, CDR1 is SGHTA and CDR2 is FQGNSA. The CDR3 sequence: CASSFQASGELFF. CDR3 nucleotide sequence: TGTGCCAGCAGCTTTCAAGCGTCCGGGGAGCTGTTTTTT.

The V call is TRBV12-3 or TRBV12-4, the J call TRBJ1-1; 8 bases are shared with TRBD1. V gave up 2 bases and J gave up 1 base; unmatched junction bases: 12. The CDR3 sequence is 18 residues long. This CDR3 reads CASSLKGPWDRTNTEAFF. CDR3 nucleotides: TGTGCCAGCAGTTTAAAAGGGCCTTGGGACAGGACGAACACTGAAGCTTTCTTT.

Only a few counts were recorded for this clonotype. The chain recombines TRBV19 with TRBJ2-1; unclear D gene. Germline V gene sequence: CDR1 LNHDA, CDR2 SQIVND (reference sequence). V was cut by 1 base and J by 0 bases, with 10 bases left in between. The CDR3 runs to 16 residues. This chain's CDR3 is CASSIGHTTSYNEQFF. The CDR3 DNA follows: TGTGCCAGTAGTATAGGTCACACCACCTCCTACAATGAGCAGTTCTTC.

This clonotype was counted between two and nine times. V usage is TRBV20-1 and J usage is TRBJ2-7; possible D gene TRBD1, 6 bases. Trimming removed 2 bases from V and 0 bases from J, with 8 bases in between. The CDR3 contains 13 residues. The germline V gene encodes CDR1 DFQATT and CDR2 SNEGSKA (reference sequence). The DNA for the CDR3 is TGCAGTGCTAGACAGGGGTACTCCTACGAGCAGTACTTC. This encodes CSARQGYSYEQYF.

There are many counts of this clonotype. The genes are TRBV7-6 and TRBJ2-5, with D perhaps TRBD2 (6 bases). Germline V gene data show CDR1 as SGHVS and CDR2 as FNYEAQ. V gave up 5 bases and J gave up 4 bases, with 14 bases separating them. The CDR3 has 14 residues. The CDR3: CASSGLDGRETQYF. CDR3 nucleotides: TGTGCCAGCAGCGGACTTGACGGGAGAGAGACCCAGTACTTC.

The chain combines TRBV7-9 with TRBJ2-7; possibly TRBD1 for D (5 bases). Trimming shortened V by 7 bases and J by 2 bases, and 24 bases separated the two germline ends. The germline CDR1 and CDR2 sequences are SEHNR and FQNEAQ (reference sequence). This CDR3 has 17 amino acids. The CDR3 DNA is TGTGCCAGCACCCCCCAACCTGGGCTGGGCAGGGCCTACGAGCAGTACTTC. Encoded protein: CASTPQPGLGRAYEQYF.

The chain is built from TRBV12-3 or TRBV12-4 and TRBJ2-1, with 10 bases matching TRBD2. V lost 5 bases and J lost 12; bases outside the gene matches: 13. The CDR3 consists of 15 residues. CDR3 DNA sequence: TGTGCCAGCAGTCTTAGCGGGAGGATAATAAAGGTGCAGTTCTTC. Its translation is CASSLSGRIIKVQFF.

J is TRBJ1-1 and V is TRBV4-3, with TRBD1 as a possible D gene (5 bases). V was shortened by 4 bases and J by 2 bases, with 17 bases between the two germline ends. Germline CDR1 reads LGHNA; CDR2 reads YSLEER. The CDR3 is 16 residues long. The CDR3 sequence: CASSPLHAGTNTEAFF. The CDR3 coding sequence is TGCGCCAGCAGCCCCCTTCATGCAGGGACCAACACTGAAGCTTTCTTT.

This clonotype has just a few counts. The chain links TRBV10-3 to TRBJ2-5; 12 bases are a match to TRBD2. The germline V gene encodes CDR1 ENHRY and CDR2 SYGVKD. V lost 5 bases to trimming and J lost 0 bases; unmatched junction nucleotides: 7. There are 17 residues in the CDR3. The CDR3 sequence: CAISPRTSGKYQETQYF. In nucleotides, the CDR3 is TGTGCCATCAGTCCCCGGACTAGCGGGAAGTACCAAGAGACCCAGTACTTC.

This clonotype was counted ten times or more. The chain recombines TRBV19 with TRBJ1-5; the D is unclear. CDR3 length equals 16 residues. V lost 5 bases and J lost 1, with 15 bases in between. The V gene's germline CDR1 is LNHDA and CDR2 SQIVND (reference sequence). This CDR3 reads CASSSWEPMSNQPQHF. The DNA of the CDR3 is TGTGCCAGTAGTTCGTGGGAACCCATGAGCAATCAGCCCCAGCATTTT.

J is TRBJ1-1 and V is TRBV20-1, with a tentative D call TRBD1 (5 bases). Germline V gene sequence: CDR1 DFQATT, CDR2 SNEGSKA (reference sequence). V was shortened by 0 bases and J by 8 bases, with 28 bases between the two germline ends. The CDR3 sequence is 18 residues long. CDR3 region: CSARDYLLRVGDGTEAFF. Written as DNA, the CDR3 is TGCAGTGCTAGAGATTACCTACTTCGGGTAGGGGATGGTACCGAAGCTTTCTTT.

The CDR3 protein is CASSQDQGLAGGGNIQYF. The CDR3 region has the DNA TGCGCCAGCAGCCAAGATCAGGGACTAGCGGGAGGAGGAAACATTCAGTACTTC. The V call is TRBV4-3, the J call TRBJ2-4; 15 bases align to TRBD2. The germline V gene has CDR1 LGHNA and CDR2 YSLEER. This CDR3 has 18 amino acids. V trimming: 0 bases; J trimming: 6 bases; junction bases outside the gene matches: 6.

This clonotype has more than one count but fewer than ten. The J gene is TRBJ1-1, the V gene TRBV6-5; D unclear. Germline CDR1 reads MNHEY; CDR2 reads SVGAGI. Trimming removed 0 bases at V and 3 bases at J, with 17 bases between. The CDR3 is 17 amino acids. CDR3 nucleotide sequence: TGTGCCAGCAGTTACTCGAGGGAGGTATCCGGGTACACTGAAGCTTTCTTT. Translated, it gives CASSYSREVSGYTEAFF.

This clonotype turned up a few times. The chain uses TRBV18 and TRBJ1-2; a weak D match, TRBD1 (6 bases). V lost 4 bases, J lost 3 bases, and 9 bases lay in between. The CDR3 length is 13 residues. CDR1 and CDR2 (germline): KGHSH, LQKENI. Written as DNA, the CDR3 is TGTGCCAGCTCACGGGGGGCGGACTATGGCTACACCTTC. It is translated as CASSRGADYGYTF.

This chain joins TRBV2 and TRBJ2-3, with 10 nucleotides matching TRBD1. This CDR3 is built from 16 residues. J was trimmed by 4 bases and V by 6 bases; bases with no gene match: 10. Germline V CDR1 and CDR2: SNHLY, FYNNEI. CDR3 sequence: CASRRVPGQGPDTQYF. The DNA for the CDR3 is TGTGCCAGCAGAAGGGTCCCGGGACAGGGGCCAGATACGCAGTATTTT.

CDR3 nucleotide sequence: TGTGCCAGCAGCCCTGGTGGGCAGGGGTTTGGCTACACCTTC. Its protein product is CASSPGGQGFGYTF. This chain joins TRBV7-6 and TRBJ1-2; perhaps TRBD1 as D (6 bases). Germline CDR1 reads SGHVS; CDR2 reads FNYEAQ. V dropped 5 bases and J dropped 7 bases, with 17 bases sitting between them. The CDR3 has 14 residues.

This chain uses TRBV6-2 or TRBV6-3 with TRBJ2-1, with D uncertain. The CDR3 has 11 amino acids. CDR1 is MNHEY and CDR2 is SVGEGT in the germline V gene. The V gene lost 5 bases and the J gene lost 5 bases, with 4 bases spanning the gap. The CDR3 bases are TGTGCCAGCAGTAATCACAATGAGCAGTTCTTC. This gives the protein CASSNHNEQFF.